Shown below are 7 T cell receptor beta chains from a single sample sequenced in a study of PD-L1 blockade in urothelial cancer. Described time point: peripheral blood 6 weeks after treatment start. Libraries were prepared by immunoSEQ multiplex PCR; TCRdb keeps only in-frame clonotypes and omits some of them. This table holds tens of thousands of clones, 70% to 85% found once. Sequences were derived from PBMCs, sampled around atezolizumab (anti-PD-L1) treatment. Receptors originate from a man aged 50 or older with urothelial cancer.

This clone was picked up a small number of times. The chain joins TRBV5-4 to TRBJ1-2, with a tentative D call TRBD1 (5 bases). Trimming cost V 4 bases and J 2 bases, with 12 bases left between them. This CDR3 is built from 14 residues. Germline CDR1 reads SGHNT; CDR2 reads YYREEE (reference sequence). The CDR3 is CASSPETVNYGYTF. The CDR3 bases are TGTGCCAGCAGCCCCGAGACAGTCAACTATGGCTACACCTTC.

The rearrangement joins TRBV27 to TRBJ2-1; no clear D gene. This CDR3 is built from 13 residues. Trimming left V 0 bases short and J 7 bases short, with 7 bases between. CDR1 MNHEY and CDR2 SMNVEV come from the germline V gene (reference sequence). The CDR3 nucleotides read TGTGCCAGCAGTTTATCGCAAGCAAATGAGCAGTTCTTC. Amino acid sequence: CASSLSQANEQFF.

V is TRBV6-5 and J is TRBJ2-1; 10 nucleotides agree with TRBD1. The V gene end was trimmed by 2 bases and the J gene end by 5 bases; junction bases not matched to a gene: 0. Looked up from germline, CDR1 is MNHEY and CDR2 is SVGAGI. CDR3 size: 14 residues. The CDR3 here is CASSYGTGDNEQFF. DNA of the CDR3: TGTGCCAGCAGTTACGGGACAGGGGACAATGAGCAGTTCTTC.

V usage is TRBV29-1 and J usage is TRBJ1-1, with unresolved D. The CDR3 has 13 residues. With 3 bases removed from V and 2 bases from J, the gap between germline ends came to 10 bases. CDR1 SQVTM and CDR2 ANQGSEA come from the germline V gene. The CDR3 DNA reads as TGCAGCGTTGATGAACGGACTAACACTGAAGCTTTCTTT. Its translation: CSVDERTNTEAFF. Looking up the rest from reference TRBV29-1 and TRBJ1-1 gives the full variable domain: SAVISQKPSRDICQRGTSLTIQCQVDSQVTMMFWYRQQPGQSLTLIATANQGSEATYESGFVIDKFPISRPNLTFSTLTVSNMSPEDSSIYLCSVDERTNTEAFFGQGTRLTVV.

The chain uses TRBV29-1 and TRBJ1-1, with 7 bases identical to TRBD1. Trimming took 4 bases from V and 1 from J; bases not matched to a gene: 6. From germline, CDR1 is SQVTM and CDR2 ANQGSEA. The CDR3 is made up of 14 amino acids. CDR3 in DNA: TGCAGCGTTGGACAGGGAGGAGGGAACACTGAAGCTTTCTTT. Encoded protein: CSVGQGGGNTEAFF.

As DNA, the CDR3 is TGTGCCAGCAGTTACGGGACAGGTCCCAATCAGCCCCAGCATTTT. Translation: CASSYGTGPNQPQHF. This chain uses TRBV2 with TRBJ1-5; 8 bases match TRBD1. The germline V gene has CDR1 SNHLY and CDR2 FYNNEI. The CDR3 spans 15 residues. Losses at the gene ends were 5 bases for V and 3 bases for J; bases not matched to a gene: 6.

V and J are TRBV19 and TRBJ2-1, with 7 bases matching TRBD1. The germline CDR1 and CDR2 sequences are LNHDA and SQIVND (reference sequence). The CDR3 runs to 14 residues. The V and J ends lost 4 bases and 1 base, in that order; junction bases with no gene match: 1. CDR3 in DNA: TGTGCCAGTAGTACGGGACAGTCCTACAATGAGCAGTTCTTC. Translated, it gives CASSTGQSYNEQFF.